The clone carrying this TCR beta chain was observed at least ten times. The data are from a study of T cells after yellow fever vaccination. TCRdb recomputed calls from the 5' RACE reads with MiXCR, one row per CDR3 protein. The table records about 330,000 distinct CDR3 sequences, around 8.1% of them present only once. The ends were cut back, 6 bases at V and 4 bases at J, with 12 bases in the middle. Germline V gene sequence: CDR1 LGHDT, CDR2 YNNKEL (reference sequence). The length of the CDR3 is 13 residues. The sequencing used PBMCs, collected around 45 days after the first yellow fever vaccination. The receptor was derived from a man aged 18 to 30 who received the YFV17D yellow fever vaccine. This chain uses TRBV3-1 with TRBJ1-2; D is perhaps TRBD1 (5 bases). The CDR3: CASSQQGSYGYTF. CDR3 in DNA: TGTGCCAGCAGTCAGCAGGGAAGCTATGGCTACACCTTC.